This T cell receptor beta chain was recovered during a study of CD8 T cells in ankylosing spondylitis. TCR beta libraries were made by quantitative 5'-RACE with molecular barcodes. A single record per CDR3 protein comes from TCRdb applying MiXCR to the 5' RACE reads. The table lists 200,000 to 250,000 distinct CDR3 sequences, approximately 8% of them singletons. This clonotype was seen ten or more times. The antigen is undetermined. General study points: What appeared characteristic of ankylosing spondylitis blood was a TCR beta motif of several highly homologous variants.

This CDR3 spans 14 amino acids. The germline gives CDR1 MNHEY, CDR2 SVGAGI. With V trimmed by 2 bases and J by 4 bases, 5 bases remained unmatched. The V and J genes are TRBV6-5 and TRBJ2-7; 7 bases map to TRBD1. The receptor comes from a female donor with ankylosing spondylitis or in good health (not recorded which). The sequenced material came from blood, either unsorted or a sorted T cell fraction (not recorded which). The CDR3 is CASSYSKGAYEQYF. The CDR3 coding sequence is TGTGCCAGCAGTTACAGTAAGGGGGCATACGAGCAGTACTTC.